The clone carrying this T cell receptor (beta chain) has just a few counts. Antigen: not known. The data were taken from a study of cytomegalovirus exposure and HLA in healthy donors. Primers included in the PCR were 60 Vbeta and 13 Jbeta primers. TCRdb's table, derived via immunoSEQ multiplex PCR, lists solely in-frame clones and lacks some. The sample has approximately 150,000 clones, 65% to 80% seen once. Healthy individuals who donated bone marrow served as the donors. Study-wide results and caveats: Rare TCR sequences dominated, though some public TCRs recurred in many donors. Later on, a genetic analysis was performed. It linked a missense variant in DCLRE1C with V- and J-gene trimming of TCR beta.

V shed 4 bases, J shed 1 base, and the junction held 6 bases outside the gene matches. The length of the CDR3 is 16 residues. CDR1 SGHAT and CDR2 FQDESV come from the germline V gene (reference sequence). The sequencing input was PBMCs. This receptor was taken from a male donor in good health and CMV-seronegative. The chain joins TRBV11-1 to TRBJ2-1; TRBD2 agrees at 8 bases. DNA of the CDR3: TGTGCCAGCAGCTCCTGGACTAGCAGGTCCTACAATGAGCAGTTCTTC. Translating gives CASSSWTSRSYNEQFF.